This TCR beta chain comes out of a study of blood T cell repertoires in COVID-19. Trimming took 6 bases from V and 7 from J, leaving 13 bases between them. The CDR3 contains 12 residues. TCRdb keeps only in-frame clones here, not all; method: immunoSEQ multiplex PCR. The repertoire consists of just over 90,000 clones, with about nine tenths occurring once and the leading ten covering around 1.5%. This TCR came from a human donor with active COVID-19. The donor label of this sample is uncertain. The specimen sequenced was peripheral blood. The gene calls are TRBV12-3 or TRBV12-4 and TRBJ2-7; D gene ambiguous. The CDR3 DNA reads TGTGCCAGCAGCAGTGGTCTTCCGGAGCAGTACTTC. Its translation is CASSSGLPEQYF.